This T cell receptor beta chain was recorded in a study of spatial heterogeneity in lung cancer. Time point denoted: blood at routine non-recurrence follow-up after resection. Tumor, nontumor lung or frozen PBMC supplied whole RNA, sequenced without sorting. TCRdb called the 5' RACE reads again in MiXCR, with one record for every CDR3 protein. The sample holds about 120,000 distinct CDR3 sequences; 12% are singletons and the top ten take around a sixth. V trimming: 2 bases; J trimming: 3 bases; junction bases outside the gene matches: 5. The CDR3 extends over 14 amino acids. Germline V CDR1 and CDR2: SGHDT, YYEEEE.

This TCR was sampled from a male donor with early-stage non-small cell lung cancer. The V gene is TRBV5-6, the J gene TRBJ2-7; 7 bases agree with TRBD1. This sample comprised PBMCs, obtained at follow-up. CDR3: CASSFRDSFYEQYF. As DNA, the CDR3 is TGTGCCAGCAGCTTCCGGGACAGCTTCTACGAGCAGTACTTC. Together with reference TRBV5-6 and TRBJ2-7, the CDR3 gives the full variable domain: DAGVTQSPTHLIKTRGQQVTLRCSPKSGHDTVSWYQQALGQGPQFIFQYYEEEERQRGNFPDRFSGHQFPNYSSELNVNALLLGDSALYLCASSFRDSFYEQYFGPGTRLTVT.